This TCR beta chain was captured in a study of T cells in localized non-small cell lung cancer. Regarding the study as a whole: Median detection of top 100 tumor clones in adjacent lung was around 57 clones. Because sequencing included only one region (of the tumor), heterogeneity remains possible. Maximal T cell clonality occurred in uninvolved adjacent lung, with tumor ranking below it.

This CDR3 contains 14 residues. Germline V gene lookup returns CDR1 SGHRS and CDR2 YFSETQ. The germline V and J ends were trimmed by 0 bases and 7 bases, with 11 bases remaining between them. Remarks on this clone: Its antigen is as yet unknown.

Sequencing used immunoSEQ multiplex PCR; TCRdb keeps in-frame clones, though not all of them. The profile shows about 35,000 clones, approximately 90% of them singletons. The V call is TRBV5-1, the J call TRBJ1-5; no clear D gene. The source is a female donor older than 55 with stage II lung adenocarcinoma. Sequencing used peripheral blood mononuclear cells, obtained before any cancer treatment. The chain's CDR3 is CASSLDTTGQPQHF. CDR3 in DNA: TGCGCCAGCAGCTTGGACACCACGGGCCAGCCCCAGCATTTT.